The sequence of this T cell receptor (beta chain) was determined in a study of cytomegalovirus exposure and HLA in healthy donors. This CDR3 spans 14 amino acids. With 6 bases clipped from V and 6 bases from J, the junction kept 10 bases outside the gene matches. The V gene's germline CDR1 is MNHEY and CDR2 SMNVEV (reference sequence). The PCR employed 60 Vbeta primers together with 13 Jbeta primers. TCRdb's copy holds only in-frame clones and misses some; the assay was immunoSEQ multiplex PCR. This repertoire shows around 200,000 clones, about 83% found once; its top ten account for 10%. The receptor was derived from a woman aged 45 to 65 in good health and CMV-seropositive. The gene calls are TRBV27 and TRBJ2-7, with 8 bases matching TRBD2. Sequencing input: PBMCs. The CDR3 here is CASSLPGLASEQYF. The CDR3 DNA follows: TGTGCCAGCAGCCTCCCCGGACTAGCAAGCGAGCAGTACTTC.